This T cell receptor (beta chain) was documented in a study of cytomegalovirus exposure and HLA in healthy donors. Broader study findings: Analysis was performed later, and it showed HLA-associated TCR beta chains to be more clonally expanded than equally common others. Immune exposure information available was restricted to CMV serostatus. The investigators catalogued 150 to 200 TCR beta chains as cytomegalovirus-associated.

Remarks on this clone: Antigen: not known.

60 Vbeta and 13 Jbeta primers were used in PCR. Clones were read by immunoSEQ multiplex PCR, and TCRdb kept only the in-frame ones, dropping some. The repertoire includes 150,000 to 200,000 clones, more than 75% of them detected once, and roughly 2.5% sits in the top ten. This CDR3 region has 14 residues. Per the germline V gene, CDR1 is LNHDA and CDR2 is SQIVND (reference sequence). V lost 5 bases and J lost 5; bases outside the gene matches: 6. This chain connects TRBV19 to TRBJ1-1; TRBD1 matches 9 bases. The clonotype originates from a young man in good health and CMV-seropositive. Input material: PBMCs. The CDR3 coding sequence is TGTGCCAGTAGTGAGGGACAGGGACGTACTGAAGCTTTCTTT. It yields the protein CASSEGQGRTEAFF.